The rows below give T cell receptor beta chains drawn from one sample of a study of blood T cells in healthy people across ages. TCRdb reprocessed the 5' RACE reads with MiXCR, giving one entry per CDR3 protein. The sample comprises approximately 2,000,000 distinct CDR3 sequences, about two fifths of which are singletons, and roughly 23% rests with the top ten. The specimen sequenced was blood. The receptors derive from a human donor in good health. The CDR3 runs from the conserved cysteine through the conserved F or W. D genes are given only for firm matches. Where a row states a size, it is once, few, many or the class of an expanded clone; other rows omit it.

d_gene	v_gene	abundance	j_gene	CDR3aa	CDR3nt
.	TRBV27	.	TRBJ1-2	CASTLDPQLPYGYTF	TGTGCCAGCACCCTAGACCCGCAGCTACCCTATGGCTACACCTTC
TRBD2	TRBV20-1	.	TRBJ2-1	CSASRRLAGYNEQFF	TGCAGTGCTAGTCGTCGGCTAGCGGGGTACAATGAGCAGTTCTTC
.	TRBV5-1	.	TRBJ2-7	CASSPIGIVRLAYEQYF	TGCGCCAGCAGCCCTATAGGAATTGTGAGACTTGCTTACGAGCAGTACTTC
.	TRBV29-1	.	TRBJ1-2	CSVFDQGRRGYTF	TGCAGCGTTTTCGATCAGGGGCGACGGGGCTACACCTTC
.	TRBV2	.	TRBJ2-7	CASSEAKLGDYEQYF	TGTGCCAGCAGTGAAGCGAAGTTAGGAGACTACGAGCAGTACTTC
.	TRBV24-1	few	TRBJ2-1	CATSDPLGSAYSNEQFF	TGTGCCACCAGTGACCCCCTGGGCAGCGCCTACTCCAATGAGCAGTTCTTC
TRBD1	TRBV6-5	.	TRBJ1-2	CASSYGQGVGGYTF	TGTGCCAGCAGTTACGGCCAGGGGGTGGGTGGCTACACCTTC
TRBD1	TRBV9	.	TRBJ1-2	CASSVGGGGYDYGYTF	TGTGCCAGCAGCGTAGGAGGAGGGGGCTATGACTATGGCTACACCTTC
TRBD2	TRBV5-1	.	TRBJ2-5	CASSLGTSGFNEQYF	TGCGCCAGCAGCTTAGGGACTAGCGGGTTCAATGAGCAGTACTTC
.	TRBV7-9	.	TRBJ1-2	CASSDARSHYGYTF	TGTGCCAGCAGCGACGCGAGGTCTCACTATGGCTACACCTTC
.	TRBV20-1	.	TRBJ2-3	CSAPLVTSPGSQYF	TGCAGTGCTCCACTAGTCACCAGCCCGGGGTCGCAGTATTTT
TRBD2	TRBV9	.	TRBJ2-3	CASSLWRGGVDTQYF	TGTGCCAGCAGTCTCTGGCGGGGGGGTGTAGATACGCAGTATTTT
.	TRBV5-1	.	TRBJ2-3	CASSISGGTDRQYF	TGCGCCAGCAGCATCTCCGGGGGCACAGATAGGCAGTATTTT
.	TRBV7-9	.	TRBJ2-5	CASSLTRASQETQYF	TGTGCCAGCAGCCTCACCCGGGCCAGTCAAGAGACCCAGTACTTC
TRBD1	TRBV7-2	few	TRBJ2-7	CASSVLQGAHYEQYF	TGTGCCAGCAGCGTACTACAGGGGGCGCATTACGAGCAGTACTTC
.	TRBV2	.	TRBJ1-5	CASTRQAYQPQHF	TGTGCCAGCACCCGACAGGCTTATCAGCCCCAGCATTTT
.	TRBV29-1	.	TRBJ2-7	CSVEVSRVPYEQYF	TGCAGCGTTGAAGTGAGCAGGGTCCCCTACGAGCAGTACTTC
.	TRBV20-1	.	TRBJ2-7	CSAFRLIKSYEQYF	TGCAGTGCATTCAGACTTATCAAATCCTACGAGCAGTACTTC
TRBD1	TRBV6-5	.	TRBJ2-4	CASYTGTVQYF	TGTGCCAGCTACACCGGGACAGTACAGTACTTC
.	TRBV6-2/TRBV6-3	.	TRBJ2-6	CASSYDLSGANVLTF	TGTGCCAGCAGTTACGACCTTTCTGGGGCCAACGTCCTGACTTTC
TRBD2	TRBV29-1	.	TRBJ2-4	CSVEVGGGIQYF	TGCAGCGTTGAAGTGGGGGGGGGCATTCAGTACTTC
.	TRBV7-2	.	TRBJ2-7	CASSLYVGRSYEQYF	TGTGCCAGCAGCTTATACGTCGGGCGGTCCTACGAGCAGTACTTC
TRBD2	TRBV15	.	TRBJ2-7	CATSSAGGADEQYF	TGTGCCACCAGTTCAGCCGGGGGGGCCGACGAGCAGTACTTC
.	TRBV5-6	few	TRBJ2-3	CASSPGTGIYTDTQYF	TGTGCCAGCAGCCCCGGGACGGGGATTTACACAGATACGCAGTATTTT
.	TRBV27	.	TRBJ1-2	CASSGGGSGYTF	TGTGCCAGCAGTGGGGGGGGGAGCGGCTACACCTTC
TRBD2	TRBV20-1	.	TRBJ2-1	CSARTQLAGDLSDNEQFF	TGCAGTGCTCGGACCCAACTAGCGGGGGACCTCTCCGACAATGAGCAGTTCTTC